What follows are 26 T cell receptor beta chains derived from one specimen sequenced in a study of shared clonotypes between healthy human individuals. The protocol was immunoSEQ multiplex PCR, while the TCRdb copy is restricted to in-frame clones and leaves out a portion. The table shows about 510,000 clones, with about 79% occurring only once. The specimen was PBMCs. These receptors came from a woman aged 40-49 years in good health. Some clones in this sample may be carry-over from other donors' samples.

V and J are TRBV30 and TRBJ2-1, with D possibly called TRBD1 or TRBD2 (6 bases each). Trimming shortened V by 3 bases and J by 3 bases, and 12 bases separated the two germline ends. The germline V gene encodes CDR1 GTSNPN and CDR2 SVGIG (reference sequence). CDR3 length equals 14 residues. As DNA, the CDR3 is TGTGCCTGGAGACGGGGGCTTGGCTACAATGAGCAGTTCTTC. Encoded protein: CAWRRGLGYNEQFF.

This chain connects TRBV5-8 to TRBJ1-1; a weak D match, TRBD1 (5 bases). V was trimmed by 0 bases and J by 1 base, leaving 10 bases between them. There are 15 residues in the CDR3. Germline V CDR1 and CDR2: SGHTS, YDEGEE. Written as DNA, the CDR3 is TGTGCCAGCAGCTTGGGGCCGGGGCCGAACACTGAAGCTTTCTTT. Amino acid sequence: CASSLGPGPNTEAFF.

The chain joins TRBV6-5 to TRBJ1-3; D not resolved. V lost 2 bases to trimming and J lost 6 bases, with 11 bases between them. The germline V gene has CDR1 MNHEY and CDR2 SVGAGI. The CDR3 is 14 amino acids. The CDR3 coding sequence is TGTGCCAGCAGTTACGCATACGGAGAAAACACCATATATTTT. Translation gives CASSYAYGENTIYF.

CDR3: CASSKTSGSVGELFF. The CDR3 bases are TGTGCCAGTAGTAAAACTAGCGGGAGTGTCGGGGAGCTGTTTTTT. The chain employs TRBV19 and TRBJ2-2; 11 nucleotides line up with TRBD2. In germline, CDR1 is LNHDA, CDR2 SQIVND (reference sequence). V lost 4 bases and J lost 7; bases outside the gene matches: 5. This CDR3 comprises 15 residues.

This clone was detected many times. The gene calls are TRBV7-6 and TRBJ2-3, with TRBD1 as a possible D gene (6 bases). Trimming stripped 0 bases from V and 0 bases from J, with 13 bases between. CDR1 and CDR2 from the germline V gene are SGHVS and FNYEAQ. CDR3 length equals 17 residues. The chain's CDR3 is CASSLAGAGSSTDTQYF. As DNA, the CDR3 is TGTGCCAGCAGCTTAGCGGGGGCAGGCTCTAGCACAGATACGCAGTATTTT.

This sequence joins TRBV4-1 and TRBJ2-1; 13 nucleotides match TRBD2. This CDR3 has 19 residues. Looked up from germline, CDR1 is MGHRA and CDR2 is YSYEKL. Unmatched junction bases numbered 11, after V lost 4 bases and J lost 2 bases. CDR3 DNA sequence: TGCGCCAGCAGCCCCCGAGGGACTAGCGGGACGATCCCCTACAATGAGCAGTTCTTC. Translated, it gives CASSPRGTSGTIPYNEQFF.

The chain combines TRBV28 with TRBJ2-7; 7 nucleotides line up with TRBD2. Trimming at V came to 7 bases and at J to 3 bases, leaving 21 bases not matched to a gene. The CDR3 runs 18 residues. CDR1 and CDR2 (germline): MDHEN, SYDVKM. The CDR3 DNA reads TGTGCCAGCAAGTTCCCCAACCCTCTAGCGGAACCTTACTACGAGCAGTACTTC. Translating gives CASKFPNPLAEPYYEQYF.

The chain couples TRBV28 to TRBJ1-5, with 7 bases fitting TRBD1. This CDR3 has 14 residues. The trim removed 6 bases at V and 5 bases at J, leaving 7 bases unmatched. Germline-derived CDR1 and CDR2 are MDHEN and SYDVKM. CDR3 residues: CASRTDRTDQPQHF. CDR3 bases: TGTGCCAGCAGGACGGACAGGACCGATCAGCCCCAGCATTTT.

V is TRBV18 and J is TRBJ2-7; TRBD1 matches at 7 bases. The CDR3 totals 14 residues. Germline CDR1 KGHSH, CDR2 LQKENI. The trim removed 3 bases at V and 4 bases at J, leaving 6 bases unmatched. Here the CDR3 reads CASSPGTVKYEQYF. In nucleotides, the CDR3 is TGTGCCAGCTCACCTGGGACAGTCAAATACGAGCAGTACTTC.

The chain uses TRBV15 and TRBJ2-5; D is undetermined. This CDR3 spans 12 amino acids. Germline CDR1 is LNHNV and CDR2 is YYDKDF (reference sequence). V lost 6 bases, J lost 5 bases, and 10 bases lay in between. CDR3 region: CATSGPRETQYF. Written as DNA, the CDR3 is TGTGCCACCAGTGGGCCCCGGGAGACCCAGTACTTC.

The V gene is TRBV27, the J gene TRBJ1-5, with 12 bases aligning to TRBD1. With V trimmed by 6 bases and J by 5 bases, 2 bases remained unmatched. The CDR3 covers 14 residues. From germline, CDR1 is MNHEY and CDR2 SMNVEV (reference sequence). CDR3 sequence (DNA): TGTGCCAGCAGGGGACAGGGGGCCGATCAGCCCCAGCATTTT. This gives the protein CASRGQGADQPQHF.

This clone appeared a few times. The CDR3 DNA reads TGTGCCATCAGTGAAATGGGGAACTCTGGAAACACCATATATTTT. Encoded protein: CAISEMGNSGNTIYF. The gene calls are TRBV10-3 and TRBJ1-3; D not resolved. Trimming took off 3 bases at V and 0 bases at J, with 9 bases between the two ends. CDR1 is ENHRY, CDR2 SYGVKD, per germline. The CDR3 runs to 15 residues.

The rearrangement joins TRBV11-2 to TRBJ2-7; tentatively, D is TRBD2 (6 bases). V was trimmed by 0 bases and J by 7 bases, leaving 19 bases between them. Per germline, CDR1 SGHAT and CDR2 FQNNGV. The CDR3 extends over 16 amino acids. The CDR3 region is CASSLDGRDPVGEQYF. CDR3 bases: TGTGCCAGCAGCTTAGATGGGCGGGACCCGGTTGGTGAGCAGTACTTC.

A few counts support this clone. The rearrangement links TRBV30 to TRBJ2-3, with 10 positions matching TRBD1. Germline trimming cut 5 bases from V and 6 bases from J; bases unmatched to any gene: 2. The germline gives CDR1 GTSNPN, CDR2 SVGIG (reference sequence). The CDR3 length is 12 residues. The CDR3 sequence is CAWGTGADTQYF. The CDR3 nucleotides read TGTGCCTGGGGGACAGGGGCGGATACGCAGTATTTT.

The gene calls are TRBV7-2 and TRBJ2-7, with D perhaps matching TRBD1 or TRBD2 (6 bases each). Germline V CDR1 and CDR2: SGHTA, FQGNSA. The CDR3 has 14 residues. Trimming pared 7 bases from V and 4 bases from J, leaving 17 bases between. CDR3 sequence: CASTLWGAPYEQYF. The CDR3 nucleotides are TGTGCCAGCACCCTTTGGGGGGCGCCTTACGAGCAGTACTTC.

The chain links TRBV15 to TRBJ1-2, with TRBD1 as a possible D gene (6 bases). Germline loops: CDR1 LNHNV, CDR2 YYDKDF (reference sequence). V dropped 0 bases and J dropped 8 bases, with 13 bases sitting between them. This CDR3 region has 14 residues. DNA of the CDR3: TGTGCCACCAGCAGAGATTCCGGGGGCTCAGGCTACACCTTC. Amino acid sequence: CATSRDSGGSGYTF.

This clone was counted a few times. The V call is TRBV18, the J call TRBJ2-5; D is perhaps TRBD1 (6 bases). Germline CDR1 and CDR2: KGHSH and LQKENI. V lost 4 bases to trimming and J lost 1 base, with 7 bases between them. CDR3 length: 13 amino acids. CDR3 sequence (DNA): TGTGCCAGCTCACGGACAGCCCAAGAGACCCAGTACTTC. Protein: CASSRTAQETQYF. Full variable domain (remainder filled in from reference TRBV18 and TRBJ2-5): NAGVMQNPRHLVRRRGQEARLRCSPMKGHSHVYWYRQLPEEGLKFMVYLQKENIIDESGMPKERFSAEFPKEGPSILRIQQVVRGDSAAYFCASSRTAQETQYFGPGTRLLVL.

The chain couples TRBV6-1 to TRBJ2-7, with TRBD1 as a possible D gene (5 bases). The CDR3 has 12 amino acids. Trimming shortened V by 6 bases and J by 9 bases, and 15 bases separated the two germline ends. Germline-derived CDR1 and CDR2 are MNHNS and SASEGT. CDR3 nucleotide sequence: TGTGCCAGCAGGCTTCCAGGGTTGGGGCAGTACTTC. As protein: CASRLPGLGQYF.

The V and J genes are TRBV19 and TRBJ2-1; D might be TRBD1 (6 bases). This CDR3 contains 14 residues. The V and J ends lost 5 bases and 0 bases respectively, with 8 bases between them. Germline CDR1 is LNHDA and CDR2 is SQIVND (reference sequence). The DNA of the CDR3 is TGTGCCAGTAGTCGACAGGTCTCCTACAATGAGCAGTTCTTC. Residues: CASSRQVSYNEQFF.

In DNA, the CDR3 is TGCAGCGTTGTAGCCAGAACCGAGCAGTACTTC. This translates into CSVVARTEQYF. The V and J genes are TRBV29-1 and TRBJ2-7; D is unresolved. The germline V gene encodes CDR1 SQVTM and CDR2 ANQGSEA. The ends were cut back, 4 bases at V and 6 bases at J, with 10 bases in the middle. The CDR3 spans 11 residues.

This clone came up once. The DNA for the CDR3 is TGTGCCAGCTCGGGTGCAGCCAAAAACATTCAGTACTTC. Protein product: CASSGAAKNIQYF. The chain couples TRBV2 to TRBJ2-4; D not resolved. V lost 8 bases and J 0 bases, leaving 8 bases between the germline ends. Germline CDR1 reads SNHLY; CDR2 reads FYNNEI. The CDR3 covers 13 residues.

This chain joins TRBV27 and TRBJ2-7; D remains ambiguous. Germline CDR1 and CDR2: MNHEY and SMNVEV (reference sequence). The CDR3 is made up of 12 amino acids. V lost 3 bases to trimming and J lost 4 bases, with 7 bases between them. CDR3 in amino acids: CASSFPGYEQYF. DNA of the CDR3: TGTGCCAGCAGTTTTCCCGGGTACGAGCAGTACTTC.

The genes are TRBV19 and TRBJ2-7; D gene uncertain. The CDR3 is made up of 14 amino acids. V was shortened by 4 bases and J by 6 bases, with 16 bases between the two germline ends. CDR1 and CDR2 from the germline V gene are LNHDA and SQIVND (reference sequence). The CDR3 spells CASSTAAGFGEQYF. The CDR3 nucleotides are TGTGCCAGTAGTACGGCGGCCGGTTTTGGCGAGCAGTACTTC.

This clone has more than one count but fewer than ten. V is TRBV2 and J is TRBJ2-3; 10 nucleotides line up with TRBD2. Losses at the gene ends were 5 bases for V and 6 bases for J; bases not matched to a gene: 11. In germline, CDR1 is SNHLY, CDR2 FYNNEI. CDR3 size: 16 residues. CDR3 bases: TGTGCCAGCAGTTCCGGACTAGCGGTTCTCGTGGATACGCAGTATTTT. Its translation: CASSSGLAVLVDTQYF.

This clone appeared a few times. The rearrangement joins TRBV29-1 to TRBJ2-3, with TRBD2 as a possible D gene (6 bases). CDR1 is SQVTM and CDR2 is ANQGSEA in the germline V gene. Trimming removed 2 bases from V and 0 bases from J, with 6 bases in between. The CDR3 covers 13 residues. The CDR3, as DNA: TGCAGCGTTGAACTAGCGAGCACAGATACGCAGTATTTT. It encodes CSVELASTDTQYF.

The chain is built from TRBV28 and TRBJ2-5; 11 bases are a match to TRBD2. This CDR3 spans 15 amino acids. J lost 4 bases, V lost 2 bases, and 3 bases had no gene match. Germline V CDR1 and CDR2: MDHEN, SYDVKM. The DNA for the CDR3 is TGTGCCAGCAGTTTACATCTAGCGGGGGGAGAGACCCAGTACTTC. Encoded protein: CASSLHLAGGETQYF.